This T cell receptor (beta chain) was sequenced in a study of cytomegalovirus exposure and HLA in healthy donors. Germline assignment: CDR1 MNHEY and CDR2 SMNVEV (reference sequence). This CDR3 has 14 amino acids. J lost 1 base, V lost 6 bases, and 4 bases had no gene match. Study-level findings and limits: The study listed roughly 150 cytomegalovirus-associated TCR beta chains. A missense DCLRE1C variant was associated with V- and J-gene trimming of TCR beta chains in a later analysis, and an independent cohort replicated the association. It was reported that the classifier diagnosed cytomegalovirus status with high specificity and sensitivity in both the original and validation cohorts.

In the PCR, 60 Vbeta and 13 Jbeta primers were used. The assay was immunoSEQ multiplex PCR, and TCRdb's table has in-frame clones only and misses some. Of more than 100,000 clones listed, about 73% are singletons. A remark on this clone: Its antigen is undetermined.

Sequencing was done on a sample of PBMCs. This TCR came from a woman in her forties or fifties in good health and CMV-seropositive. V usage is TRBV27 and J usage is TRBJ1-1; TRBD1 aligns across 8 bases. CDR3 protein: CASRRQGPNTEAFF. The CDR3, as DNA: TGTGCCAGCAGGAGACAGGGGCCGAACACTGAAGCTTTCTTT.